This T cell receptor (beta chain) came from a study of graft-versus-host responses after intestinal transplantation. Study background: Induction using anti-thymocyte globulin, followed by tacrolimus and steroids for two to four years, was given to all recipients.

This clone is a singleton in its sample. Its antigen is currently unknown. Only in-frame clones appear in the TCRdb table, and some are missing; sequencing was by immunoSEQ multiplex PCR. Of tens of thousands of clones in the sample, around 91% are singletons; the top ten hold 1.3%. The CDR3 totals 12 residues. V gave up 8 bases and J gave up 5 bases; unmatched junction bases: 1. Germline V lookup: CDR1 MNHEY, CDR2 SMNVEV (reference sequence). Study-level points and caveats: The presence of high graft-versus-host to host-versus-graft clonal ratios in allografts characterized patients with graft-donor T cell macrochimerism. The highest levels of circulating GvH clones went along with early declines in HvG clones after transplant. Some GvH clones appeared in ileal mucosa or blood before recipient bone marrow.

This specimen consisted of unstimulated CD8+ T cells sorted from spleen or lymph node cells, obtained before intestinal transplant. The rearrangement uses TRBV27 and TRBJ2-1; 9 nucleotides agree with TRBD1. This TCR came from a human donor who received an intestinal transplant. The CDR3 protein is CASWTGDNEQFF. The CDR3, as DNA: TGTGCCAGCTGGACAGGGGACAATGAGCAGTTCTTC.